The rows below give T cell receptor beta chains drawn from one sample of a study of cytomegalovirus exposure and HLA in healthy donors. Sequencing was performed with immunoSEQ multiplex PCR; in TCRdb, only in-frame clones are kept and a portion is missing. The repertoire holds roughly 100,000 clones, with about four fifths as singletons. Sequences were obtained from PBMCs. The receptors here all came from a man aged 35-49 years in good health and CMV-seronegative. Each CDR3 is given with its conserved first and last residue. A D gene is named only where the DNA matches it firmly. A row's size may be missing; if present it is once, few, many or a size class.

D gene: TRBD1
J gene: TRBJ2-2
clone size: NA
V gene: TRBV5-1
CDR3 protein: CASSSSGQGNTGELFF
CDR3 DNA: TGCGCCAGCAGCTCGTCGGGACAGGGGAACACCGGGGAGCTGTTTTTT

D gene: TRBD2
J gene: TRBJ2-3
clone size: NA
V gene: TRBV9
CDR3 protein: CASSVDGAGGSDTQYF
CDR3 DNA: TGTGCCAGCAGCGTAGATGGAGCGGGGGGCTCAGATACGCAGTATTTT

D gene: NA
J gene: TRBJ2-1
clone size: NA
V gene: TRBV5-1
CDR3 protein: CASSLRQLNSYNEQFF
CDR3 DNA: TGCGCCAGCAGCCTCCGACAGTTGAACTCCTACAATGAGCAGTTCTTC

D gene: TRBD1
J gene: TRBJ1-1
clone size: NA
V gene: TRBV5-1
CDR3 protein: CASSPGTGNTEAFF
CDR3 DNA: TGCGCCAGCAGCCCCGGGACAGGGAACACTGAAGCTTTCTTT

D gene: NA
J gene: TRBJ1-2
clone size: NA
V gene: TRBV25-1
CDR3 protein: CASSEYGTGNYGYTF
CDR3 DNA: TGTGCCAGCAGTGAATATGGTACAGGGAACTATGGCTACACCTTC

D gene: TRBD1
J gene: TRBJ2-7
clone size: NA
V gene: TRBV6-5
CDR3 protein: CASSNGQGIHEQYF
CDR3 DNA: TGTGCCAGCAGCAACGGACAGGGAATCCACGAGCAGTACTTC

D gene: NA
J gene: TRBJ1-1
clone size: NA
V gene: TRBV7-9
CDR3 protein: CSSSSPPGAFF
CDR3 DNA: TGTTCCAGCAGCTCTCCCCCGGGAGCTTTCTTT

D gene: NA
J gene: TRBJ2-7
clone size: NA
V gene: TRBV5-1
CDR3 protein: CASSLGQGSYEQYF
CDR3 DNA: TGCGCCAGCAGCTTGGGCCAGGGCTCCTACGAGCAGTACTTC

D gene: NA
J gene: TRBJ2-1
clone size: NA
V gene: TRBV9
CDR3 protein: CASSVGPSVGGGAFVGFF
CDR3 DNA: NA

D gene: TRBD1
J gene: TRBJ2-7
clone size: NA
V gene: TRBV6-1
CDR3 protein: CAISSGTGGREQYF
CDR3 DNA: TGTGCCATCAGCTCTGGGACAGGGGGTCGCGAGCAGTACTTC

D gene: TRBD1
J gene: TRBJ2-1
clone size: NA
V gene: TRBV4-1
CDR3 protein: CASSQDNWDSYNEQFF
CDR3 DNA: TGCGCCAGCAGCCAAGATAATTGGGACAGTTACAATGAGCAGTTCTTC

D gene: NA
J gene: TRBJ2-4
clone size: once
V gene: TRBV5-1
CDR3 protein: CASSTGPNLAKNIQYF
CDR3 DNA: TGCGCCAGCAGCACAGGACCGAATCTAGCCAAAAACATTCAGTACTTC

D gene: NA
J gene: TRBJ1-5
clone size: few
V gene: TRBV5-8
CDR3 protein: CASSLEGDYSNQPQHF
CDR3 DNA: TGTGCCAGCAGCTTGGAAGGGGACTATAGCAATCAGCCCCAGCATTTT

D gene: NA
J gene: TRBJ2-1
clone size: NA
V gene: TRBV7-9
CDR3 protein: CASSATGNEQFF
CDR3 DNA: TGTGCCAGCAGCGCTACAGGGAATGAGCAGTTCTTC

D gene: TRBD2
J gene: TRBJ2-7
clone size: once
V gene: TRBV29-1
CDR3 protein: CSVEGVGRAREQYF
CDR3 DNA: TGCAGCGTTGAAGGGGTAGGGAGGGCGCGCGAGCAGTACTTC